Presented here are 27 T cell receptor beta chains from one specimen sequenced in a study of cytomegalovirus exposure and HLA in healthy donors. The PCR ran on 60 Vbeta and 13 Jbeta primers. Data came from immunoSEQ multiplex PCR; TCRdb stores just in-frame clones and leaves some out. Among more than 200,000 clones listed, around three quarters were seen once. Sequenced sample: PBMCs. These receptors all come from a man aged 35-49 years in good health and CMV-seronegative.

Concerning this clone: The junction departs from germline at one end; a sequencing error may be responsible. Other DNA sequences in this sample translate to the same CDR3. The chain joins TRBV5-1 to TRBJ1-1, with D possibly matching TRBD1 (6 bases). Germline V lookup: CDR1 SGHRS, CDR2 YFSETQ. The CDR3 has 15 residues. CDR3 region: CASSPGQNLNTEAFF. The CDR3 region has the DNA TGCGCCAGCAGCCCCGGACAGAACTTGAACACCGAAGCTTTCTTT.

The J gene is TRBJ1-2, the V gene TRBV6-1; the match to TRBD1 covers 8 bases. The CDR3 loop spans 14 amino acids. The ends lost 1 base at V and 2 bases at J; junction bases unmatched: 0. Germline CDR1 reads MNHNS; CDR2 reads SASEGT. CDR3 DNA: TGTGCCAGCAGTGAAGACAGGGGGAACTATGGCTACACCTTC. Its translation: CASSEDRGNYGYTF.

This chain uses TRBV9 with TRBJ1-4; D is unresolved. V dropped 4 bases and J dropped 3 bases, with 7 bases sitting between them. The CDR3 covers 13 residues. Germline CDR1 SGDLS, CDR2 YYNGEE. The CDR3 is CASSPDSNEKLFF. As DNA, the CDR3 is TGTGCCAGCAGCCCAGATTCTAATGAAAAACTGTTTTTT.

This chain uses TRBV10-2 with TRBJ2-3; 9 nucleotides agree with TRBD1. The CDR3 spans 17 residues. V shed 5 bases and J 6 bases; nucleotides not matched to a gene: 15. Germline assignment: CDR1 WSHSY and CDR2 SAAADI. The CDR3 bases are TGCGCCAGCAGTTTAGAATTCGGGACAGGGTTTTTCGATACGCAGTATTTT. Translated: CASSLEFGTGFFDTQYF.

This chain connects TRBV2 to TRBJ2-4, with TRBD2 matching 7 bases. The CDR3 covers 14 residues. In germline, CDR1 is SNHLY, CDR2 FYNNEI. J was trimmed by 3 bases and V by 7 bases; bases with no gene match: 6. The CDR3, as DNA: TGTGCCAGCACCCTGTCTAGCGGCAAAAACATTCAGTACTTC. Translating gives CASTLSSGKNIQYF.

The chain couples TRBV6-1 to TRBJ1-2, with 7 nucleotides matching TRBD1. With V trimmed by 3 bases and J by 3 bases, 7 bases remained unmatched. From germline, CDR1 is MNHNS and CDR2 SASEGT. The CDR3 has 15 amino acids. CDR3 residues: CASSEQGQRYYGYTF. CDR3 nucleotides: TGTGCCAGCAGTGAGCAGGGACAGAGGTACTATGGCTACACCTTC.

This clone was picked up one time. The chain has TRBV4-1 and TRBJ1-1; 7 nucleotides line up with TRBD1. The CDR3 spans 15 residues. Losses at the gene ends were 4 bases for V and 1 base for J; bases not matched to a gene: 6. CDR1 is MGHRA, CDR2 YSYEKL, per germline. The CDR3 loop is CASSRSQGSNTEAFF. CDR3 in DNA: TGCGCCAGCAGCCGGTCACAGGGGTCGAACACTGAAGCTTTCTTT.

This clone was detected a few times. The V gene is TRBV28, the J gene TRBJ1-1, with 9 bases identical to TRBD1. Germline-derived CDR1 and CDR2 are MDHEN and SYDVKM. This CDR3 spans 16 amino acids. Losses at the gene ends were 5 bases for V and 4 bases for J; bases not matched to a gene: 11. In nucleotides, the CDR3 is TGTGCCAGCAGTCCAGGGACAGGGTTTTTTGGCACTGAAGCTTTCTTT. Protein: CASSPGTGFFGTEAFF.

J is TRBJ2-5 and V is TRBV6-4, with D possibly TRBD2 on 5 matching bases. V lost 6 bases and J lost 7, with 15 bases in between. CDR1 and CDR2 (germline): MRHNA, SNTAGT. The CDR3 sequence is 13 residues long. As DNA, the CDR3 is TGTGCCAGCAGCTCGGACGGTCGGGGGACCCAGTACTTC. It encodes CASSSDGRGTQYF.

The chain joins TRBV10-3 to TRBJ2-7; D is perhaps TRBD2 (5 bases). V was shortened by 0 bases and J by 7 bases, with 10 bases between the two germline ends. The germline CDR1 and CDR2 sequences are ENHRY and SYGVKD. The CDR3 runs to 13 residues. CDR3 in DNA: TGTGCCATCAGTGAGTCCGGGGTTCCAGAGCAGTACTTC. Amino acid sequence: CAISESGVPEQYF.

The chain carries TRBV7-3 and TRBJ2-3; weak D call: TRBD2 (6 bases). Germline CDR1 and CDR2: SGHTA and FQGTGA. The CDR3 is 14 residues long. V gave up 4 bases and J gave up 0 bases, with 8 bases separating them. This CDR3 reads CASSSGLSTDTQYF. In nucleotides, the CDR3 is TGTGCCAGCAGCTCGGGACTTAGCACAGATACGCAGTATTTT.

The rearrangement joins TRBV6-5 to TRBJ2-5; a possible D gene is TRBD2 (7 bases). Germline V CDR1 and CDR2: MNHEY, SVGAGI. Between the trimmed V and J ends, which lost 4 bases and 3 bases, there was a span of 15 bases. The CDR3 length is 15 residues. This chain's CDR3 is CASSSAGAGKETQYF. CDR3 nucleotide sequence: TGTGCCAGCAGTTCGGCGGGGGCGGGTAAAGAGACCCAGTACTTC.

The J gene is TRBJ2-7, the V gene TRBV6-1, with D maybe TRBD1 (5 bases). The CDR3 consists of 16 residues. V lost 2 bases to trimming and J lost 0 bases, with 14 bases between them. The V gene's germline CDR1 is MNHNS and CDR2 SASEGT. Here the CDR3 DNA reads TGTGCCAGCAGTGAACCGCGGCAGGGTCCCTCCTACGAGCAGTACTTC. Amino acids: CASSEPRQGPSYEQYF.

V and J are TRBV5-1 and TRBJ2-3; TRBD2 agrees at 13 bases. The V and J ends lost 7 bases and 6 bases, in that order; junction bases with no gene match: 5. CDR3 length: 14 amino acids. Germline V gives CDR1 SGHRS, CDR2 YFSETQ. CDR3 loop: CASGLAGDLDTQYF. The DNA for the CDR3 is TGCGCCAGCGGACTAGCGGGGGACTTGGATACGCAGTATTTT.

This rearrangement joins TRBV7-3 to TRBJ2-1, with a possible D match to TRBD2 (5 bases). The CDR3 spans 13 residues. Trimming cost V 5 bases and J 8 bases, with 13 bases left between them. CDR1 is SGHTA and CDR2 is FQGTGA in the germline V gene. This CDR3 is CASSPTRWDEQFF. The CDR3 DNA is TGTGCCAGCAGCCCAACTAGGTGGGATGAGCAGTTCTTC.

The chain is built from TRBV11-2 and TRBJ2-7; TRBD2 agrees at 8 bases. This CDR3 comprises 15 residues. The germline CDR1 and CDR2 sequences are SGHAT and FQNNGV. V dropped 6 bases and J dropped 1; count of bases not matched to a gene: 8. The CDR3 DNA reads TGTGCCAGCAGACCTCATGGCGGGGGGTCCTACGAGCAGTACTTC. It codes for CASRPHGGGSYEQYF.

The chain has TRBV5-1 and TRBJ1-2; possible D gene TRBD1, 6 bases. Per the germline V gene, CDR1 is SGHRS and CDR2 is YFSETQ. V shed 4 bases and J shed 4 bases, with 11 bases lying between them. The CDR3 is 13 residues long. The CDR3: CASSGGGLYGYTF. The CDR3 DNA is TGCGCCAGCAGCGGGGGGGGCCTCTATGGCTACACCTTC.

The chain uses TRBV6-6 and TRBJ1-4, with 8 nucleotides matching TRBD1. The junction had 6 bases not matched to a gene; V was cut back by 2 bases and J by 7 bases. The CDR3 totals 15 residues. Germline V lookup: CDR1 MNHNY, CDR2 SVGAGI (reference sequence). The CDR3 DNA is TGTGCCAGCAGTTACCAGGGGGCTTTTCGTGAAAAACTGTTTTTT. Amino acid sequence: CASSYQGAFREKLFF.

The chain recombines TRBV27 with TRBJ2-1, with 8 nucleotides matching TRBD2. V was clipped by 7 bases and J by 9 bases; unmatched bases: 11. Per germline, CDR1 MNHEY and CDR2 SMNVEV (reference sequence). This CDR3 is built from 14 residues. CDR3 sequence reads: CASISLGGAGEQFF. The CDR3 DNA follows: TGTGCCAGCATTTCCCTCGGGGGGGCGGGTGAGCAGTTCTTC.

The genes are TRBV11-2 and TRBJ2-1; TRBD2 agrees at 11 bases. V shed 5 bases and J 3 bases; nucleotides not matched to a gene: 6. From germline, CDR1 is SGHAT and CDR2 FQNNGV. The CDR3 is 16 amino acids. The CDR3 reads CASSKRLAGIYNEQFF. CDR3 nucleotide sequence: TGTGCCAGCAGCAAACGACTAGCGGGAATCTACAATGAGCAGTTCTTC.

The rearrangement links TRBV10-3 to TRBJ2-7; 7 nucleotides agree with TRBD1. CDR1 ENHRY and CDR2 SYGVKD come from the germline V gene. V gave up 4 bases and J gave up 2 bases; unmatched junction bases: 8. The CDR3 spans 15 residues. CDR3 nucleotides: TGTGCCATCAGTGCCCCGGGACAGAATACCTACGAGCAGTACTTC. Amino acids: CAISAPGQNTYEQYF.

The chain joins TRBV6-6 to TRBJ2-7, with D perhaps TRBD1 (5 bases). CDR1 is MNHNY, CDR2 SVGAGI, per germline (reference sequence). V lost 7 bases and J 0 bases, leaving 13 bases between the germline ends. The CDR3 consists of 14 residues. The CDR3 DNA reads TGTGCCAGCACCGACAGTGGGGACTCCTACGAGCAGTACTTC. As protein: CASTDSGDSYEQYF.

This rearrangement joins TRBV29-1 to TRBJ2-4; 7 bases agree with TRBD1. Unmatched junction bases numbered 23, after V lost 3 bases and J lost 6 bases. CDR3 length: 19 amino acids. CDR1 SQVTM and CDR2 ANQGSEA come from the germline V gene. In DNA, the CDR3 is TGCAGCGTTGAGGGGAAACAGACAGGGACCCTCCATGGGGGAAACATTCAGTACTTC. Translation: CSVEGKQTGTLHGGNIQYF.

This clone is a singleton in its sample. The chain combines TRBV4-1 with TRBJ1-6, with TRBD1 as a possible D gene (6 bases). This CDR3 has 14 residues. Trimming cost V 0 bases and J 7 bases, with 7 bases left between them. Per the germline V gene, CDR1 is MGHRA and CDR2 is YSYEKL. The CDR3 loop is CASSQEQGNSPLHF. The CDR3 DNA is TGCGCCAGCAGCCAAGAACAGGGCAATTCACCCCTCCACTTT.

This clone was detected only once. The chain has TRBV5-4 and TRBJ2-7; 7 positions match TRBD1. The CDR3 runs to 12 residues. Trimming removed 5 bases from V and 6 bases from J; junction bases left unmatched: 5. Germline V CDR1 and CDR2: SGHNT, YYREEE (reference sequence). This CDR3 is CASSYRGREQYF. CDR3 in DNA: TGTGCCAGCAGTTACAGGGGTCGCGAGCAGTACTTC. Filled out from reference TRBV5-4 and TRBJ2-7, the complete variable domain reads ETGVTQSPTHLIKTRGQQVTLRCSSQSGHNTVSWYQQALGQGPQFIFQYYREEENGRGNFPPRFSGLQFPNYSSELNVNALELDDSALYLCASSYRGREQYFGPGTRLTVT.

The chain combines TRBV7-2 with TRBJ2-1; TRBD2 agrees at 8 bases. V was pared by 4 bases and J by 7 bases, with 15 bases of the junction left unmatched. The CDR3 has 17 residues. Germline values: CDR1 SGHTA, CDR2 FQGNSA. For the CDR3, the DNA is TGTGCCAGCAGCTCCTCGTGGGCTCGCGGGGGGTGGAATGAGCAGTTCTTC. Translated: CASSSSWARGGWNEQFF.

Ten or more counts support this clone. V gene TRBV5-6 combines with J gene TRBJ1-2, with 9 bases fitting TRBD1. The germline CDR1 and CDR2 sequences are SGHDT and YYEEEE. V lost 0 bases and J lost 6; bases outside the gene matches: 3. This CDR3 has 14 residues. This chain's CDR3 is CASSLVTGGNGYTF. For the CDR3, the DNA is TGTGCCAGCAGCTTGGTAACAGGGGGCAATGGCTACACCTTC.